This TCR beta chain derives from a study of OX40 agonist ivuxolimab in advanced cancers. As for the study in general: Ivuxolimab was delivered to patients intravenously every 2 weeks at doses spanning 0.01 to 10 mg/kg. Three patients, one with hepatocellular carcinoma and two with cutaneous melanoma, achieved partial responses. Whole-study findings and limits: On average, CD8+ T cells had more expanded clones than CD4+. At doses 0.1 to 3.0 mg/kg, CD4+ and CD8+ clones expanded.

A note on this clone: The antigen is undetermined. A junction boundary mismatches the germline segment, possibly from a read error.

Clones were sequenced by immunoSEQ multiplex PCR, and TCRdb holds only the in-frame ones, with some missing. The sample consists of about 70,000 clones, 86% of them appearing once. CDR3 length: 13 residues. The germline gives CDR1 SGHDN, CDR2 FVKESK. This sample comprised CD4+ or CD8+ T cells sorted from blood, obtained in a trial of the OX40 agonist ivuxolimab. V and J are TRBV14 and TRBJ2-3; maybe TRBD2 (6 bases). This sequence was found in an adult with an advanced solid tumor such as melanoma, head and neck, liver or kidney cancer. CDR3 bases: TGTGCCAGCAGCCATCAAGCGGGCGGCCCCGAGACTTTT. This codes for CASSHQAGGPETF.